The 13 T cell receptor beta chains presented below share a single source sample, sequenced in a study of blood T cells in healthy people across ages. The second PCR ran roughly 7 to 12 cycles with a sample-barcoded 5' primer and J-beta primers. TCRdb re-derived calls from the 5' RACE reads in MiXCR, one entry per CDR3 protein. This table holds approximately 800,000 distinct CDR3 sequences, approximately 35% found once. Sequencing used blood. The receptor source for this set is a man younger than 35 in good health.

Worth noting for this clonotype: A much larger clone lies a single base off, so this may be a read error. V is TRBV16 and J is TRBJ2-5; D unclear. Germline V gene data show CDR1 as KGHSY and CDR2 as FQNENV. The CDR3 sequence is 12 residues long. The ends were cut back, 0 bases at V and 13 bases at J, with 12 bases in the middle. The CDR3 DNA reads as TGTGCCAGCAGCCAATCTGGGAAAGGGCGGTACTTC. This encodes CASSQSGKGRYF.

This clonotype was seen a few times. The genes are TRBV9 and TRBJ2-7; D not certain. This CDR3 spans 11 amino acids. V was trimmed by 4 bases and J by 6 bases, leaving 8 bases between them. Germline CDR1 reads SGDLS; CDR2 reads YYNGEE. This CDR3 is CASSSISEQYF. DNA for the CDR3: TGTGCCAGCAGCTCCATTAGCGAGCAGTACTTC.

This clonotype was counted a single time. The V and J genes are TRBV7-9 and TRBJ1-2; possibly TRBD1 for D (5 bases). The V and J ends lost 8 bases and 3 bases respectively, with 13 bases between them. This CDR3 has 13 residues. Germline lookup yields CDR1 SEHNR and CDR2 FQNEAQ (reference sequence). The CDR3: CASEGNRDYGYTF. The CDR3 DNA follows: TGTGCCAGCGAGGGGAATCGAGACTATGGCTACACCTTC.

The chain's CDR3 is CASSVGGESSYNEQYF. DNA for the CDR3: TGCGCCAGCAGCGTCGGGGGGGAAAGCTCCTACAATGAGCAGTACTTC. V gene TRBV5-1 combines with J gene TRBJ2-7, with 8 bases identical to TRBD2. Germline assignment: CDR1 SGHRS and CDR2 YFSETQ. Losses at the gene ends were 4 bases for V and 7 bases for J; bases not matched to a gene: 16. This CDR3 spans 16 amino acids.

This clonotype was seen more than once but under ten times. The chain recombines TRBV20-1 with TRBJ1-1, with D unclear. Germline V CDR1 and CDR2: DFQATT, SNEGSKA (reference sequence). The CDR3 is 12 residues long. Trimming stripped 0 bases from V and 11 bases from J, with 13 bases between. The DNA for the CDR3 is TGCAGTGCTAGAGATCTGGATTCTAGCGCTTTCTTT. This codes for CSARDLDSSAFF.

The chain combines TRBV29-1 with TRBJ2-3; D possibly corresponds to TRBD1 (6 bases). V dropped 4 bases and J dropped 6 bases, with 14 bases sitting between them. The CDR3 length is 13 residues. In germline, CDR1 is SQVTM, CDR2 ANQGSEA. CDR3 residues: CSVGDTPGDTQYF. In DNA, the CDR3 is TGCAGCGTTGGGGACACCCCGGGCGATACGCAGTATTTT.

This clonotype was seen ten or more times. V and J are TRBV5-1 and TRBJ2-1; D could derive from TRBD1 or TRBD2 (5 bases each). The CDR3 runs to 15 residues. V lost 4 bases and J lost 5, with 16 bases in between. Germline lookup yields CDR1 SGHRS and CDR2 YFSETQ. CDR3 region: CASSGGVGENNEQFF. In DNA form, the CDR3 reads TGCGCCAGCAGCGGGGGTGTGGGGGAGAACAATGAGCAGTTCTTC.

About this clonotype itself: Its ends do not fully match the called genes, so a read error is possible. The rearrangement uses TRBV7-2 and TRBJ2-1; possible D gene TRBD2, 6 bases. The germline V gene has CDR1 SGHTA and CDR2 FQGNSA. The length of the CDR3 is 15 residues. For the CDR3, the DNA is TGTGTCAGCAGTTCGGGGACTGGCAAATACGATGAGCAGTTCTTC. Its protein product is CVSSSGTGKYDEQFF.

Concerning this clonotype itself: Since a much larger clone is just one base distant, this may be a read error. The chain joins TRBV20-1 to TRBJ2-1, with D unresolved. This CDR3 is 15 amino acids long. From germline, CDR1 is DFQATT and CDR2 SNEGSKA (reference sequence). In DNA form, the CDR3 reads TGCAGTGCTAGAGATCTCCGGAGCTCCTACAATGGGCAGTTCTTC. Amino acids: CSARDLRSSYNGQFF.

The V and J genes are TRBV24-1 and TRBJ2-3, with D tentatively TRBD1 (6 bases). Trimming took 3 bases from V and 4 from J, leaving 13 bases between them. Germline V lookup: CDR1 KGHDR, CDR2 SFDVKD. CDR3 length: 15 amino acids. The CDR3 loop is CATSDPTGSADTQYF. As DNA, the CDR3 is TGTGCCACCAGTGATCCAACAGGGAGCGCAGATACGCAGTATTTT.

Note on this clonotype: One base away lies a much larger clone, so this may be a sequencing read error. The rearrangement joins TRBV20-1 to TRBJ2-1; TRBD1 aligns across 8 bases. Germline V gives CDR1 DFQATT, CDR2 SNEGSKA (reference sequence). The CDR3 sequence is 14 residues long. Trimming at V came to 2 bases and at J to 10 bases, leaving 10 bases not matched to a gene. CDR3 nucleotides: TGCAGTGCTAGACCACAGACAGGGGCCAACGAGCAGTTCTTC. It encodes CSARPQTGANEQFF.

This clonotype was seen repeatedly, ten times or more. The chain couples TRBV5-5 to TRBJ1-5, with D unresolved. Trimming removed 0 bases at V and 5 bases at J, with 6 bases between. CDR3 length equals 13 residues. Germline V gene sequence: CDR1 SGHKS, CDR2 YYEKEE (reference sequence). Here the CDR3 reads CASSLGVDQPQHF. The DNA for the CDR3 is TGTGCCAGCAGCTTGGGAGTTGATCAGCCCCAGCATTTT.

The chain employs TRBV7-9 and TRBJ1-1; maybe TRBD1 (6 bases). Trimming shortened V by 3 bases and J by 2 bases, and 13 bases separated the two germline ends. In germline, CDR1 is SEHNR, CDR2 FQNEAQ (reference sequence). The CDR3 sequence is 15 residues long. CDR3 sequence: CASSFGSGGNTEAFF. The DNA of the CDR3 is TGTGCCAGCAGCTTTGGTTCTGGGGGCAACACTGAAGCTTTCTTT.